The 21 T cell receptor beta chains below all came from one sample that was sequenced in a study of STAT5B mutations in CD4+ large granular lymphocyte leukemia. Profiled with immunoSEQ multiplex PCR; TCRdb holds only in-frame clones, not every one. The sample lists roughly 32,000 clones; around 72% were seen once. The sequenced material came from CD4+ T cells from blood buffy coats. All receptors come from a human donor in good health.

This sequence joins TRBV7-9 and TRBJ2-7; 8 nucleotides agree with TRBD2. V was pared by 2 bases and J by 5 bases, with 8 bases of the junction left unmatched. This CDR3 region has 15 residues. Germline CDR1 and CDR2: SEHNR and FQNEAQ (reference sequence). The CDR3 loop reads CASSLLIGGADEQYF. DNA for the CDR3: TGTGCCAGCAGCTTACTTATCGGGGGGGCCGACGAGCAGTACTTC.

This clone was found once. The chain links TRBV7-2 to TRBJ2-7; D is unclear. Trimming cost V 5 bases and J 7 bases, with 18 bases left between them. The CDR3 loop spans 14 amino acids. In germline, CDR1 is SGHTA, CDR2 FQGNSA. The CDR3 nucleotides are TGTGCCAGCAGCCCAGTCCCGTTTGTTGGAGAGCAGTACTTC. This sequence encodes CASSPVPFVGEQYF.

This clone has only a few counts. The V and J genes are TRBV6-1 and TRBJ1-1; perhaps TRBD1 as D (5 bases). The CDR3 sequence is 14 residues long. V lost 4 bases to trimming and J lost 5 bases, with 14 bases between them. Germline V gene lookup returns CDR1 MNHNS and CDR2 SASEGT. In DNA form, the CDR3 reads TGTGCCAGCAGTGCAGGGTTGGGATTGACTGAAGCTTTCTTT. Its translation: CASSAGLGLTEAFF.

The chain joins TRBV18 to TRBJ1-2; tentatively, D is TRBD1 (5 bases). Germline V gene sequence: CDR1 KGHSH, CDR2 LQKENI. The CDR3 contains 17 residues. The germline V and J ends were trimmed by 4 bases and 6 bases, with 24 bases remaining between them. The CDR3 is CASSQSLETRDQNGYTF. Written as DNA, the CDR3 is TGTGCCAGCTCACAATCGTTAGAAACCCGGGACCAGAATGGCTACACCTTC. Looking up the rest from reference TRBV18 and TRBJ1-2 gives the full variable domain: NAGVMQNPRHLVRRRGQEARLRCSPMKGHSHVYWYRQLPEEGLKFMVYLQKENIIDESGMPKERFSAEFPKEGPSILRIQQVVRGDSAAYFCASSQSLETRDQNGYTFGSGTRLTVV.

The sample holds a few counts of this clone. V is TRBV27 and J is TRBJ2-2; D is possibly TRBD1 (5 bases). V was clipped by 5 bases and J by 5 bases, with 21 bases between them. Per the germline V gene, CDR1 is MNHEY and CDR2 is SMNVEV (reference sequence). This CDR3 contains 17 residues. The CDR3 DNA sequence: TGTGCCAGCAGTCCGAGTTCTCCAGGGCCCGATACCGGGGAGCTGTTTTTT. This gives the protein CASSPSSPGPDTGELFF.

The sample holds one count of this clone. The rearrangement joins TRBV6-5 to TRBJ1-2, with 9 bases fitting TRBD1. The CDR3 runs 13 residues. Trimming took 4 bases from V and 8 from J; bases not matched to a gene: 5. Germline CDR1 MNHEY, CDR2 SVGAGI. The CDR3 DNA sequence: TGTGCCAGCAGTTCGGACAGGGGTCGAGGCTACACCTTC. As protein: CASSSDRGRGYTF.

A few counts support this clone. The rearrangement joins TRBV19 to TRBJ2-1; D possibly corresponds to TRBD1 (5 bases). The CDR3 is made up of 14 amino acids. V dropped 6 bases and J dropped 10 bases, with 19 bases sitting between them. CDR1 is LNHDA, CDR2 SQIVND, per germline (reference sequence). The CDR3, as DNA: TGTGCCAGTAGCCCCCTGGGCAGGCAGGGCGAGCAGTTCTTC. Its protein is CASSPLGRQGEQFF. Supplemented by reference TRBV19 and TRBJ2-1, the full variable domain reads DGGITQSPKYLFRKEGQNVTLSCEQNLNHDAMYWYRQDPGQGLRLIYYSQIVNDFQKGDIAEGYSVSREKKESFPLTVTSAQKNPTAFYLCASSPLGRQGEQFFGPGTRLTVL.

The V gene is TRBV29-1, the J gene TRBJ2-2; D might be TRBD2 (6 bases). The CDR3 is 11 amino acids. Trimming left V 8 bases short and J 6 bases short, with 10 bases between. Germline assignment: CDR1 SQVTM and CDR2 ANQGSEA. DNA of the CDR3: TGCAGCTCTTGGGGGGCCGGGGAGCTGTTTTTT. It translates to CSSWGAGELFF.

V gene TRBV5-1 combines with J gene TRBJ2-2; tentative D call: TRBD2 (6 bases). The CDR3 is 16 residues long. Germline-derived CDR1 and CDR2 are SGHRS and YFSETQ. V was shortened by 4 bases and J by 2 bases, with 15 bases between the two germline ends. For the CDR3, the DNA is TGCGCCAGCAGCCCGGTGCTGGGGGGTAACACCGGGGAGCTGTTTTTT. It yields the protein CASSPVLGGNTGELFF.

The gene calls are TRBV4-1 and TRBJ1-2; D gene unclear. The CDR3 loop spans 13 amino acids. V lost 0 bases to trimming and J lost 7 bases, with 9 bases between them. Per the germline V gene, CDR1 is MGHRA and CDR2 is YSYEKL. The CDR3 loop is CASSQDMGFGYTF. The CDR3 DNA sequence: TGCGCCAGCAGCCAAGATATGGGGTTTGGCTACACCTTC.

This rearrangement joins TRBV9 to TRBJ2-7; no firm D call. Germline assignment: CDR1 SGDLS and CDR2 YYNGEE. V lost 0 bases and J 0 bases, leaving 10 bases between the germline ends. The CDR3 spans 15 residues. The CDR3 DNA reads TGTGCCAGCAGCGTAGATTTATTTAGCTCCTACGAGCAGTACTTC. This codes for CASSVDLFSSYEQYF.

The table lists this clone with a few counts. The chain employs TRBV2 and TRBJ1-2; D unclear. This CDR3 comprises 11 residues. Per the germline V gene, CDR1 is SNHLY and CDR2 is FYNNEI. V dropped 2 bases and J dropped 3 bases, with 1 base sitting between them. The CDR3 here is CASSEYYGYTF. CDR3 sequence (DNA): TGTGCCAGCAGTGAATACTATGGCTACACCTTC.

The CDR3 coding sequence is TGTGCCAGCAGCGTAGAAATGGACAGGTTCTCTGGCTACACCTTC. Translated, it gives CASSVEMDRFSGYTF. The V and J genes are TRBV9 and TRBJ1-2, with 7 bases that match TRBD1. CDR3 length: 15 amino acids. V dropped 0 bases and J dropped 7; count of bases not matched to a gene: 9. Germline CDR1 and CDR2: SGDLS and YYNGEE.

V usage is TRBV5-4 and J usage is TRBJ2-3; 10 bases map to TRBD2. The CDR3 is made up of 16 amino acids. V gave up 0 bases and J gave up 5 bases; unmatched junction bases: 6. The germline gives CDR1 SGHNT, CDR2 YYREEE (reference sequence). The CDR3 DNA reads TGTGCCAGCAGCTTGGTTAGTAGCGGGGGGCTAGATACGCAGTATTTT. It translates to CASSLVSSGGLDTQYF. Combining the CDR3 with reference TRBV5-4 and TRBJ2-3 gives the whole variable domain ETGVTQSPTHLIKTRGQQVTLRCSSQSGHNTVSWYQQALGQGPQFIFQYYREEENGRGNFPPRFSGLQFPNYSSELNVNALELDDSALYLCASSLVSSGGLDTQYFGPGTRLTVL.

This rearrangement joins TRBV6-5 to TRBJ2-7; TRBD1 matches at 8 bases. CDR3 length equals 14 residues. In germline, CDR1 is MNHEY, CDR2 SVGAGI. The trim removed 3 bases at V and 4 bases at J, leaving 5 bases unmatched. CDR3 amino acids: CASSYVDRVYEQYF. The CDR3 DNA is TGTGCCAGCAGTTATGTGGACAGGGTATACGAGCAGTACTTC.

The chain uses TRBV5-1 and TRBJ1-3; D gene uncertain. The CDR3 is 15 residues long. V shed 4 bases and J shed 0 bases, with 11 bases lying between them. Germline loops: CDR1 SGHRS, CDR2 YFSETQ. Here the CDR3 DNA reads TGCGCCAGCAGCACCCGGGTAGGCTCTGGAAACACCATATATTTT. Protein product: CASSTRVGSGNTIYF.

V usage is TRBV10-3 and J usage is TRBJ2-6; the match to TRBD1 covers 8 bases. V gave up 11 bases and J gave up 0 bases; unmatched junction bases: 9. CDR3 size: 16 residues. Looked up from germline, CDR1 is ENHRY and CDR2 is SYGVKD. As DNA, the CDR3 is TGTGCCTCCTCGGGACAGGCTAGCTCTGGGGCCAACGTCCTGACTTTC. Translation: CASSGQASSGANVLTF.

This chain uses TRBV7-2 with TRBJ2-3, with D hard to call. This CDR3 has 14 residues. The V gene lost 4 bases and the J gene lost 0 bases, with 8 bases spanning the gap. Germline V lookup: CDR1 SGHTA, CDR2 FQGNSA. Here the CDR3 DNA reads TGTGCCAGCAGCTGGGCCATTAGCACAGATACGCAGTATTTT. It translates to CASSWAISTDTQYF.

V and J are TRBV7-2 and TRBJ1-1, with 8 bases identical to TRBD1. V lost 5 bases and J lost 0; bases outside the gene matches: 2. This CDR3 is built from 14 residues. Germline V lookup: CDR1 SGHTA, CDR2 FQGNSA. In DNA form, the CDR3 reads TGTGCCAGCAGCCTGGACAGGGTGAACACTGAAGCTTTCTTT. Its translation: CASSLDRVNTEAFF.

CDR3 loop: CASSLYRGTEAFF. CDR3 DNA sequence: TGTGCCAGCAGCTTATACAGGGGGACTGAAGCTTTCTTT. The chain recombines TRBV7-2 with TRBJ1-1; 8 nucleotides align to TRBD1. Trimming took 2 bases from V and 5 from J; bases not matched to a gene: 1. Germline V gene sequence: CDR1 SGHTA, CDR2 FQGNSA. This CDR3 is 13 amino acids long. The entire variable domain, with the rest obtained from reference TRBV7-2 and TRBJ1-1, is as follows: GAGVSQSPSNKVTEKGKDVELRCDPISGHTALYWYRQSLGQGLEFLIYFQGNSAPDKSGLPSDRFSAERTGGSVSTLTIQRTQQEDSAVYLCASSLYRGTEAFFGQGTRLTVV.

The chain recombines TRBV9 with TRBJ1-3, with 8 bases that match TRBD1. V lost 5 bases to trimming and J lost 3 bases; unmatched junction nucleotides: 1. CDR3 length: 13 amino acids. Germline assignment: CDR1 SGDLS and CDR2 YYNGEE. The CDR3 loop is CASRDRGGNTIYF. The CDR3 bases are TGTGCCAGCAGAGACAGGGGTGGAAACACCATATATTTT.